This TCR beta chain derives from a study of CD8 T cells in Susac syndrome (dated by TCRdb to 2018 to 2020). About the study as a whole: Whether CD8+ T cell activation and differentiation in Susac syndrome was antigen driven was tested using repertoire sequencing. Results the study describes overall, beyond this receptor: The TCR sequencing and HLA analysis was acknowledged to have included a relatively small number of individuals.

High-throughput TCR beta sequencing profiled peripheral blood CD8+ and CD4+ T cells from healthy donors, Susac syndrome patients and multiple sclerosis patients. Multiple sclerosis controls were treatment-naive patients with stable or active relapsing-remitting disease fulfilling revised McDonald criteria. Bulk CD8+ and CD4+ T cells were purified by magnetic negative isolation, whereas CD8+ TEMRA cells were enriched by FACS. Blood was collected in EDTA tubes and processed within 24 hours, with PBMCs isolated through density gradient centrifugation. PBMCs destined for TCR sequencing were cryopreserved in liquid nitrogen and later thawed in a 37 °C water bath. The sorted or isolated CD4+, CD8+ and CD8+ TEMRA cells reached a purity of at least 90%. RNA was extracted using the RNeasy kit, and about 0.5 to 1 microgram was reverse transcribed with random hexamers. TCR beta CDR3 regions were amplified with the immunoSEQ multiplex PCR assay covering 54 Vbeta and 13 Jbeta segments. To correct PCR amplification bias, a synthetic template baseline was used for both primer optimization and computational correction. Per the authors' processing: Reads were annotated to V, D and J genes per IMGT and analyzed with immunoSEQ Analyzer, keeping only productive sequences. Clonality was computed as one minus Shannon entropy normalized by log2 of the number of productive unique sequences. For each patient and control, public and private clones were evaluated among the 100 most prevalent clones. A clone was defined as Susac-specific if it was absent from the healthy and MS cohorts, from 950 to 1,300 published viral clones and from other ImmuneACCESS disease sequences. TCRdb trimmed the raw reads at Q25, called clones with MiXCR and kept productive beta chains. Each CDR3 protein appears once, grouped with its most common genes and DNA. The V and J calls and clone size come from TCRdb's table, not from the authors' own analysis. This sample has around 200,000 distinct CDR3 sequences in its table, and approximately 95% of those were observed once. 0.082% of the sample comes from the top ten.

With regard to this clonotype: This clone's antigen is unknown. The input lacks base qualities; no much larger clone sits a single base away.

The TCR sequence derives from a human donor with multiple sclerosis. What was sequenced was CD4+ T cells from PBMCs.

Here the CDR3 is given as CASALLAGGTDTQYF. The nucleotide sequence reads as follows: TGTGCCAGTGCACTTCTAGCGGGGGGCACAGATACGCAGTATTTT. The rearrangement joined TRBV2 to TRBJ2-3; 10 central bases correspond to TRBD2. CDR1 SNHLY and CDR2 FYNNEI were looked up in the germline V gene. Germline trimming: 9 bases from V, 1 base from J; junction bases outside gene matches: 7. The CDR3 sequence holds 15 residues, the cysteine and phenylalanine included. The read is trimmed to its CDR3 DNA, 45 bases read in frame from base 1. Beyond the CDR3, the reference TRBV2 and TRBJ2-3 genes provide the residues; the full variable domain reads: EPEVTQTPSHQVTQMGQEVILRCVPISNHLYFYWYRQILGQKVEFLVSFYNNEISEKSEIFDDQFSVERPDGSNFTLKIRSTKLEDSAMYFCASALLAGGTDTQYFGPGTRLTVL.